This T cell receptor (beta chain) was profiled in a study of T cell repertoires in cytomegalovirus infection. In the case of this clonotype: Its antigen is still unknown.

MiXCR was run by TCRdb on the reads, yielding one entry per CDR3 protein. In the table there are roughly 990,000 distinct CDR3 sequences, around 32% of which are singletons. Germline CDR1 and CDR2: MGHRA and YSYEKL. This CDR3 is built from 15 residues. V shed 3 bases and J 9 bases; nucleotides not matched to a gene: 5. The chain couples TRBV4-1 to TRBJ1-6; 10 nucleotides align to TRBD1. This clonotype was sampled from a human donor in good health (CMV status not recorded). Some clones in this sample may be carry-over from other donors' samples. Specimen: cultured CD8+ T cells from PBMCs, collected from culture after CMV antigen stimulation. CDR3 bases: TGCGCCAGCAGCCAGAGGGACAGGGGTACTTCACCCCTCCACTTT. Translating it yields CASSQRDRGTSPLHF.